Listed here are 12 T cell receptor beta chains from one sample, sequenced in a study of blood T cell repertoires in COVID-19 (dated by TCRdb to the early 2020s). To prepare the library, the immunoSEQ multiplex PCR assay was applied. This immuneACCESS table, as held by TCRdb, lists in-frame sequences with V and J called but not all clones. Of the missing ones, under half trace to an unresolved V gene in checked studies; the others have no known cause. The sample has 50,000 to 65,000 clones on record, approximately 88% of them singletons. The biggest ten clones account for about 16% of the sample. Input material: peripheral blood. All receptors derive from a man between 60 and 75 years old with COVID-19, enrolled during active disease.

This clone was counted once. V is TRBV28 and J is TRBJ2-7, with 7 bases identical to TRBD2. The CDR3 consists of 16 residues. The V segment lost 3 bases and the J segment 2 bases; nucleotides outside the gene matches: 10. Germline CDR1 reads MDHEN; CDR2 reads SYDVKM. The CDR3 nucleotides read TGTGCCAGCAGTTTCTTATTGGGAGGGCTAACCTACGAGCAGTACTTC. This translates into CASSFLLGGLTYEQYF.

The genes are TRBV5-1 and TRBJ2-5; 9 positions agree with TRBD1. V trimming: 0 bases; J trimming: 4 bases; junction bases outside the gene matches: 4. Germline CDR1 reads SGHRS; CDR2 reads YFSETQ. The CDR3 runs to 15 residues. The CDR3 region has the DNA TGCGCCAGCAGCTTGGCCGGGACAGGGCCAGAGACCCAGTACTTC. Protein product: CASSLAGTGPETQYF.

The J gene is TRBJ2-5, the V gene TRBV4-1; 10 bases agree with TRBD2. The V segment lost 0 bases and the J segment 7 bases; nucleotides outside the gene matches: 5. CDR3 length: 15 residues. Germline V gene sequence: CDR1 MGHRA, CDR2 YSYEKL. The CDR3: CASSQEASGSGTQYF. DNA for the CDR3: TGCGCCAGCAGCCAAGAAGCTAGCGGGAGTGGGACCCAGTACTTC.

This sequence joins TRBV6-5 and TRBJ1-5; D possibly corresponds to TRBD1 (5 bases). CDR3 length: 15 residues. The V end lost 2 bases, the J end lost 4 bases, and 12 bases lay between the germline ends. The V gene's germline CDR1 is MNHEY and CDR2 SVGAGI. CDR3 in DNA: TGTGCCAGCAGTTACGATCGGGGGGTGAATCAGCCCCAGCATTTT. Encoded protein: CASSYDRGVNQPQHF.

This rearrangement joins TRBV5-6 to TRBJ1-6; no definite D call. Trimming pared 0 bases from V and 7 bases from J, leaving 14 bases between. Looked up from germline, CDR1 is SGHDT and CDR2 is YYEEEE. There are 16 residues in the CDR3. The CDR3 coding sequence is TGTGCCAGCAGCTTGGGCTTGTCGCTACGAAATTCACCCCTCCACTTT. It translates to CASSLGLSLRNSPLHF.

The chain employs TRBV9 and TRBJ2-1; 7 bases agree with TRBD1. Trimming removed 2 bases from V and 4 bases from J; junction bases left unmatched: 6. CDR1 and CDR2 from the germline V gene are SGDLS and YYNGEE. The CDR3 is 15 residues long. In nucleotides, the CDR3 is TGTGCCAGCAGCGTTACAGGGGAACATTACAATGAGCAGTTCTTC. As protein: CASSVTGEHYNEQFF.

The CDR3 bases are TGTGCCAGCAATTCGGGGGGAGAGGGCTCCTACGAGCAGTACTTC. Its protein product is CASNSGGEGSYEQYF. The chain uses TRBV6-5 and TRBJ2-7, with 7 nucleotides matching TRBD2. This CDR3 comprises 15 residues. Germline trimming cut 7 bases from V and 0 bases from J; bases unmatched to any gene: 9. Germline V gene lookup returns CDR1 MNHEY and CDR2 SVGAGI.

This chain joins TRBV7-9 and TRBJ2-7; perhaps TRBD2 as D (5 bases). V lost 1 base and J lost 4, with 14 bases in between. This CDR3 region has 15 residues. CDR1 is SEHNR, CDR2 FQNEAQ, per germline (reference sequence). Here the CDR3 reads CASSLGWEPEYEQYF. CDR3 DNA sequence: TGTGCCAGCAGCTTAGGATGGGAGCCCGAGTACGAGCAGTACTTC.

V is TRBV6-1 and J is TRBJ2-7, with D possibly matching TRBD1 (5 bases). This CDR3 contains 14 residues. Trimming cost V 2 bases and J 5 bases, with 13 bases left between them. CDR1 and CDR2 from the germline V gene are MNHNS and SASEGT. CDR3 DNA sequence: TGTGCCAGCAGTGAATTAGGGGTTATCCACGAGCAGTACTTC. Translating it yields CASSELGVIHEQYF.

Details on this clone: The sample has other DNA sequences that encode this CDR3 too. The chain recombines TRBV18 with TRBJ2-1; maybe TRBD1 (6 bases). Trimming left V 3 bases short and J 9 bases short, with 18 bases between. This CDR3 has 15 amino acids. Germline V gives CDR1 KGHSH, CDR2 LQKENI. The CDR3 protein is CASSPPAGVEGEQFF. CDR3 bases: TGTGCCAGCTCACCCCCGGCAGGGGTCGAAGGTGAGCAGTTCTTC.

This sequence joins TRBV19 and TRBJ1-1; 9 bases match TRBD1. V dropped 3 bases and J dropped 1; count of bases not matched to a gene: 3. This CDR3 has 15 residues. The germline CDR1 and CDR2 sequences are LNHDA and SQIVND (reference sequence). DNA for the CDR3: TGTGCCAGTAGTATGTTGGACAGGGGGAACACTGAAGCTTTCTTT. Amino acid sequence: CASSMLDRGNTEAFF.

The J gene is TRBJ2-1, the V gene TRBV7-3; 8 nucleotides agree with TRBD1. The CDR3 extends over 16 amino acids. The germline V gene encodes CDR1 SGHTA and CDR2 FQGTGA. J lost 14 bases, V lost 3 bases, and 18 bases had no gene match. CDR3 DNA sequence: TGTGCCAGCAGCTTCCGACCCCAACCAGGGGGCCAGGGGGAGTTCTTC. Translated, it gives CASSFRPQPGGQGEFF. Combining the CDR3 with reference TRBV7-3 and TRBJ2-1 gives the whole variable domain GAGVSQTPSNKVTEKGKYVELRCDPISGHTALYWYRQSLGQGPEFLIYFQGTGAADDSGLPNDRFFAVRPEGSVSTLKIQRTERGDSAVYLCASSFRPQPGGQGEFFGPGTRLTVL.